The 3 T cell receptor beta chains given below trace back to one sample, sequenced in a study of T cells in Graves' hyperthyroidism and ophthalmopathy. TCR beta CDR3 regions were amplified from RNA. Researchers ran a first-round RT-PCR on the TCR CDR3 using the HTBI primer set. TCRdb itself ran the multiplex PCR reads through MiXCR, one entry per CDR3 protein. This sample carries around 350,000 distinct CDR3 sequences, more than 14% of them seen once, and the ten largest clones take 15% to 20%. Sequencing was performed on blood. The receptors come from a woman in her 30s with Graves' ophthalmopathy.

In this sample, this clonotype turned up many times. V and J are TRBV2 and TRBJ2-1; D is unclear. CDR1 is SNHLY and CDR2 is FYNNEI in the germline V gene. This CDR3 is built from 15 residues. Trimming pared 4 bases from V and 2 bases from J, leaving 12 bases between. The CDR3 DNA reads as TGTGCCAGCAGTGGGTCCCTAGGCCCCTACAATGAGCAGTTCTTC. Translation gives CASSGSLGPYNEQFF.

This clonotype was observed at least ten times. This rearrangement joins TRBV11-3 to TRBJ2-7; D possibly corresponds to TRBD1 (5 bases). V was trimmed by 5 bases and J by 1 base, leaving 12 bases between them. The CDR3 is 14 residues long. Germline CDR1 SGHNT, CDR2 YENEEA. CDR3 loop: CASSPRSGSYEQYF. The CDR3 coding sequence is TGTGCCAGCAGCCCGAGATCAGGGTCCTACGAGCAGTACTTC.

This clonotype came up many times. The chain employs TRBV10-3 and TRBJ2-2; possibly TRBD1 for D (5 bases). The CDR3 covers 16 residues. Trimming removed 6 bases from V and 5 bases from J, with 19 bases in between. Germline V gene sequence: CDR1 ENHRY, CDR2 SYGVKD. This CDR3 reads CAIRESDSSLTGELFF. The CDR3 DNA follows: TGTGCCATCAGGGAAAGCGACAGTTCTTTGACCGGGGAGCTGTTTTTT.